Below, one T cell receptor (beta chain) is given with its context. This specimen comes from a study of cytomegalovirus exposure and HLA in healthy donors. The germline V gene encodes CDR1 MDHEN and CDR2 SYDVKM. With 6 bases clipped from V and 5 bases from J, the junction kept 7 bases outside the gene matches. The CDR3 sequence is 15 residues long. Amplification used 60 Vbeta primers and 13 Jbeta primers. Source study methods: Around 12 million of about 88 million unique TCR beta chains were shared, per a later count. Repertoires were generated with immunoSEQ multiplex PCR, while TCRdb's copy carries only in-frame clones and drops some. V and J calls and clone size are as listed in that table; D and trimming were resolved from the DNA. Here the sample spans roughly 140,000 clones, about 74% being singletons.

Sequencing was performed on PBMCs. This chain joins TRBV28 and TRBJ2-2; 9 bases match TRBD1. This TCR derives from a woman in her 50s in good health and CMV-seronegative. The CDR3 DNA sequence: TGTGCCAGCAGACAAGGGACAGGGAGGACCGGGGAGCTGTTTTTT. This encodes CASRQGTGRTGELFF.